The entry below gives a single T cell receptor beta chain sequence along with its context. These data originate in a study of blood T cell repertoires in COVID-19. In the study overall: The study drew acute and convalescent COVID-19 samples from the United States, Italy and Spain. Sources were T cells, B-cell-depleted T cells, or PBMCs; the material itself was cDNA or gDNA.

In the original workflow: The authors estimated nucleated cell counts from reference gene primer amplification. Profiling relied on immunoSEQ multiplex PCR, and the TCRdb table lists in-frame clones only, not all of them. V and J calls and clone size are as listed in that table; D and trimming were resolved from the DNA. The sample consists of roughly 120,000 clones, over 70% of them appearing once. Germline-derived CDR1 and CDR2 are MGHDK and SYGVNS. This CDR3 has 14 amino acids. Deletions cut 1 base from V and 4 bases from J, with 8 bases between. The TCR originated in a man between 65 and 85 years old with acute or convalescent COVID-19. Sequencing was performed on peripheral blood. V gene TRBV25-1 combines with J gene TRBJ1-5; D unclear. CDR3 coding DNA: TGTGCCAGCAGTGAATTCGCACAGAATCAGCCCCAGCATTTT. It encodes CASSEFAQNQPQHF.